The rows below give T cell receptor beta chains drawn from one sample of a study of blood T cell repertoires in COVID-19. Using immunoSEQ multiplex PCR, the repertoire was profiled, and TCRdb retains in-frame clones only, with some absent. Of some 140,000 clones detected, under 95% appear once; the ten largest clones hold less than 0.6%. Sequenced input: peripheral blood. All receptors come from a middle-aged man with acute or convalescent COVID-19. The CDR3 runs from the conserved cysteine through the conserved F or W. Each record gives: D gene, J gene, V gene, clone size, CDR3 protein, CDR3 DNA. The D gene is left open where the match is weak. Rows give clone size only sometimes, using once, few, many, or a class for an expanded clone.

NA,TRBJ1-2,TRBV28,NA,CASSPPGAGANYGYTF,TGTGCCAGCAGTCCGCCCGGGGCGGGGGCTAACTATGGCTACACCTTC
TRBD2,TRBJ2-5,TRBV6-2/TRBV6-3,NA,CASSYPPLADQETQYF,TGTGCCAGCAGTTACCCACCTCTAGCGGACCAAGAGACCCAGTACTTC
NA,TRBJ2-2,TRBV7-9,few,CASSLGWTVVSGELFF,TGTGCCAGCAGCTTAGGCTGGACAGTGGTATCCGGGGAGCTGTTTTTT
TRBD1,TRBJ2-3,TRBV12-5,NA,CASGIGTGEEDTQYF,TGTGCTAGTGGTATAGGGACAGGGGAAGAAGATACGCAGTATTTT
NA,TRBJ1-2,TRBV5-1,NA,CASSLGVFDYGYTF,TGCGCCAGCAGCTTGGGCGTGTTTGACTATGGCTACACCTTC
TRBD2,TRBJ2-2,TRBV7-2,NA,CASSLSGGANTGELFF,TGTGCCAGCAGCTTGAGCGGGGGAGCGAACACCGGGGAGCTGTTTTTT
NA,TRBJ2-5,TRBV28,NA,CASSSPGTSMETQYF,TGTGCCAGCAGTTCCCCCGGGACTTCCATGGAGACCCAGTACTTC
NA,TRBJ1-2,TRBV7-9,NA,CASTWGGLTFYGYTF,TGTGCCAGCACGTGGGGGGGGCTGACCTTCTATGGCTACACCTTC
NA,TRBJ2-7,TRBV10-3,NA,CAINDGTYEQYF,TGTGCCATCAATGACGGTACCTACGAGCAGTACTTC
TRBD2,TRBJ2-7,TRBV7-3,NA,CASSKLAGAYEQYF,TGTGCCAGCAGCAAACTAGCGGGAGCCTACGAGCAGTACTTC
NA,TRBJ1-2,TRBV6-5,NA,CASSQQGIGGYTF,TGTGCCAGCAGCCAACAGGGAATCGGTGGCTACACCTTC
TRBD1,TRBJ1-4,TRBV3-1/TRBV3-2,NA,CASSQGDSFNEKLFF,TGTGCCAGCAGCCAAGGGGACAGCTTTAATGAAAAACTGTTTTTT
NA,TRBJ2-3,TRBV9,NA,CASSVVGLADTQYF,TGTGCCAGCAGCGTAGTCGGCCTAGCAGATACGCAGTATTTT
NA,TRBJ1-1,TRBV6-5,NA,CASRNTLNTEAFF,TGTGCCAGCAGAAATACTCTCAACACTGAAGCTTTCTTT
TRBD1,TRBJ1-3,TRBV15,once,CATSRDIGTGNTIYF,TGTGCCACCAGCAGAGATATTGGGACAGGGAACACCATATATTTT
NA,TRBJ1-5,TRBV9,once,CASGQLNQPQHF,TGTGCCAGCGGACAGCTCAATCAGCCCCAGCATTTT
TRBD2,TRBJ2-2,TRBV7-9,NA,CASSSHPSGDTGELFF,TGTGCCAGCAGCTCGCACCCTAGCGGAGACACCGGGGAGCTGTTTTTT
NA,TRBJ1-1,TRBV6-6,once,CASLRAKNTEAFF,TGTGCCAGCCTGAGGGCAAAGAACACTGAAGCTTTCTTT
TRBD1,TRBJ2-7,TRBV27,NA,CASSLGQGAYEQYF,TGTGCCAGCAGTTTAGGACAGGGGGCTTACGAGCAGTACTTC
NA,TRBJ2-5,TRBV9,NA,CASSAGSKETQYF,TGTGCCAGCAGCGCAGGGTCCAAAGAGACCCAGTACTTC
NA,TRBJ1-2,TRBV28,NA,CASSFGTHSSYGYTF,TGTGCCAGCAGTTTTGGGACACATTCTTCCTATGGCTACACCTTC
NA,TRBJ1-6,TRBV5-4,NA,CASSLAGVNSPLHF,TGTGCCAGCAGCTTGGCAGGGGTGAATTCACCCCTCCACTTT
NA,TRBJ2-5,TRBV24-1,NA,CATSAATGSQETQYF,TGTGCCACCAGTGCTGCGACAGGATCCCAAGAGACCCAGTACTTC
TRBD2,TRBJ2-7,TRBV19,NA,CASRPFSGRGYEQYF,TGTGCCAGTAGACCGTTTAGCGGGAGGGGCTACGAGCAGTACTTT
NA,TRBJ2-5,TRBV27,NA,CASSSHRDNQETQYF,TGTGCCAGCAGTTCGCACCGGGACAACCAAGAGACCCAGTACTTC
NA,TRBJ2-2,TRBV6-2/TRBV6-3,NA,CASSYSIWGRGNTGELFF,TGTGCCAGCAGTTACTCGATCTGGGGCAGGGGAAACACCGGGGAGCTGTTTTTT
NA,TRBJ2-7,TRBV27,NA,CASSLYLQGSYEQYF,TGTGCCAGCAGTTTATATCTGCAGGGCTCCTACGAGCAGTACTTC
TRBD2,TRBJ2-7,TRBV13,NA,CASSLGLAGGGYEQYF,TGTGCCAGCAGCTTAGGCCTGGCGGGAGGTGGCTACGAGCAGTACTTC
TRBD2,TRBJ2-2,TRBV13,NA,CASSSSLAGGNTGELFF,TGTGCCAGCAGCTCATCACTAGCGGGAGGAAACACCGGGGAGCTGTTTTTT
TRBD1,TRBJ1-2,TRBV5-1,NA,CASSLDRTGNLYGYTF,TGCGCCAGCAGCTTGGACCGGACAGGAAACCTCTATGGCTACACCTTC
TRBD2,TRBJ2-7,TRBV7-2,NA,CASSLARLAGVPEQYF,TGTGCCAGCAGCTTAGCTCGGCTAGCGGGAGTTCCCGAGCAGTACTTC
TRBD1,TRBJ1-5,TRBV27,NA,CASSRQGAFNQPQHF,TGTGCCAGCAGCCGTCAGGGGGCGTTCAATCAGCCCCAGCATTTT
NA,TRBJ2-2,TRBV5-8,once,CASSLGTNTGELFF,TGTGCCAGCAGCTTGGGTACTAACACCGGGGAGCTGTTTTTT
TRBD2,TRBJ2-5,TRBV19,NA,CASSIQLAGETQYF,TGTGCCAGTAGTATACAACTAGCGGGAGAGACCCAGTACTTC
NA,TRBJ2-2,TRBV18,NA,CASSPSISGNTGELFF,TGTGCCAGCTCACCAAGTATTAGCGGGAACACCGGGGAGCTGTTTTTT
TRBD1,TRBJ1-1,TRBV4-2,NA,CASSLYGQVTTEAFF,TGTGCCAGCAGCCTTTACGGACAGGTTACGACTGAAGCTTTCTTT
NA,TRBJ1-1,TRBV6-5,NA,CASSSADTLNTEAFF,TGTGCCAGCAGTTCGGCGGACACGTTGAACACTGAAGCTTTCTTT
NA,TRBJ2-1,TRBV11-2,NA,CASSFLPPLGQFF,TGTGCCAGCAGCTTTCTACCCCCACTAGGGCAGTTCTTC
TRBD2,TRBJ2-1,TRBV28,once,CASSLRSGGNTEQFF,TGTGCCAGCAGTTTACGCAGCGGGGGAAACACTGAGCAGTTCTTC
NA,TRBJ2-3,TRBV29-1,NA,CSVDGDPTDTQYF,TGCAGCGTTGACGGAGATCCCACAGATACGCAGTATTTT
NA,TRBJ1-4,TRBV19,NA,CASSIEGQTNEKLFF,TGTGCCAGTAGTATAGAAGGACAAACTAATGAAAAACTGTTTTTT
NA,TRBJ1-2,TRBV28,NA,CASSSLGQGIEGYTF,TGTGCCAGCAGTTCCCTAGGGCAGGGTATAGAAGGCTACACCTTC
NA,TRBJ2-1,TRBV24-1,NA,CATSDSAGDIHNEQFF,TGTGCCACCAGTGATTCAGCCGGGGACATACACAATGAGCAGTTCTTC
NA,TRBJ2-2,TRBV5-6,NA,CASSWGVATGELFF,TGTGCCAGCAGCTGGGGGGTGGCCACCGGGGAGCTGTTTTTT
TRBD2,TRBJ2-7,TRBV19,NA,CASTSRGGTFGDEQYF,TGTGCCAGTACTTCAAGGGGAGGGACCTTCGGGGACGAGCAGTACTTC
NA,TRBJ2-5,TRBV5-1,NA,CASRRSEETQYF,TGCGCCAGCAGGCGTTCGGAAGAGACCCAGTACTTC